This passage covers 5 T cell receptor beta chains from one sample sequenced in a study of control samples from healthy donors and cancer patients. The repertoire was sequenced with immunoSEQ multiplex PCR; TCRdb's copy has only in-frame clones and lacks some. The table includes about 47,000 clones, about four fifths detected once. The material sequenced was blood. The receptors derive from a man in his 70s in good health.

J is TRBJ2-7 and V is TRBV18, with D tentatively TRBD1 (5 bases). The V gene lost 1 base and the J gene lost 4 bases, with 11 bases spanning the gap. CDR1 and CDR2 from the germline V gene are KGHSH and LQKENI. The CDR3 is 14 residues long. Here the CDR3 reads CASSPRPGPYEQYF. Written as DNA, the CDR3 is TGTGCCAGCTCACCACGGCCAGGGCCTTACGAGCAGTACTTC. The full variable domain, its missing parts supplied by reference TRBV18 and TRBJ2-7, is NAGVMQNPRHLVRRRGQEARLRCSPMKGHSHVYWYRQLPEEGLKFMVYLQKENIIDESGMPKERFSAEFPKEGPSILRIQQVVRGDSAAYFCASSPRPGPYEQYFGPGTRLTVT.

The chain recombines TRBV6-5 with TRBJ1-4; D possibly corresponds to TRBD1 (6 bases). The CDR3 runs to 13 residues. The V gene lost 6 bases and the J gene lost 7 bases, with 12 bases spanning the gap. Germline V gene sequence: CDR1 MNHEY, CDR2 SVGAGI. The CDR3 DNA is TGTGCCAGCAGGCGGACAGCCGGTGAAAAACTGTTTTTT. Its translation: CASRRTAGEKLFF.

The chain uses TRBV30 and TRBJ1-2, with D possibly being TRBD1 (6 bases). The V and J ends lost 0 bases and 3 bases respectively, with 14 bases between them. The germline V gene has CDR1 GTSNPN and CDR2 SVGIG (reference sequence). This CDR3 has 15 amino acids. The CDR3 region has the DNA TGTGCCTGGAGTGTAGCGGGGGGCTACGACTATGGCTACACCTTC. It yields the protein CAWSVAGGYDYGYTF.

This chain links TRBV3-1 (or the pseudogene TRBV3-2) with TRBJ2-5; D tentatively reads TRBD1 or TRBD2 (5 bases each). Germline CDR1 reads LGHDT; CDR2 reads YNNKEL (reference sequence). V shed 5 bases and J shed 4 bases, with 20 bases lying between them. There are 16 residues in the CDR3. CDR3 DNA: TGTGCCAGCAGCTCCCGGGGACGTTTAAGCGTAGAGACCCAGTACTTC. Its protein is CASSSRGRLSVETQYF.

The chain is built from TRBV5-6 and TRBJ1-2; the D gene is possibly TRBD1 (5 bases). Germline loops: CDR1 SGHDT, CDR2 YYEEEE. V lost 1 base, J lost 4 bases, and 11 bases lay in between. The CDR3 has 14 residues. The CDR3 here is CASSLPQGRYGYTF. The CDR3 DNA sequence: TGTGCCAGCAGCTTGCCCCAGGGCCGCTATGGCTACACCTTC.